Each of the 17 T cell receptor beta chains below was sequenced from the same sample in a study of blood T cell repertoires in COVID-19. The table came from immunoSEQ multiplex PCR; TCRdb's copy has only in-frame clones and leaves some out. The top ten hold approximately 8% of the sample, which has 150,000 to 200,000 clones, 65% to 80% seen once. What was sequenced was peripheral blood. The receptors come from a man aged 60-69 years with acute or convalescent COVID-19.

This clone came up many times. In nucleotides, the CDR3 is TGTGCCAGCAGCATGGGGGCCTCTAACTATGGCTACACCTTC. It translates to CASSMGASNYGYTF. The chain couples TRBV2 to TRBJ1-2; maybe TRBD1 (6 bases). Trimming took 6 bases from V and 0 from J, leaving 11 bases between them. The CDR3 extends over 14 amino acids. Per the germline V gene, CDR1 is SNHLY and CDR2 is FYNNEI.

In its sample, this clone was seen a few times. The rearrangement uses TRBV4-1 and TRBJ2-7; possibly TRBD1 for D (6 bases). With 4 bases removed from V and 3 bases from J, the gap between germline ends came to 16 bases. Germline loops: CDR1 MGHRA, CDR2 YSYEKL. The CDR3 runs to 15 residues. CDR3 bases: TGCGCCAGCAGCCTAAATACAGGGACGAGCTACGAGCAGTACTTC. This encodes CASSLNTGTSYEQYF.

The chain employs TRBV25-1 and TRBJ2-1; 10 nucleotides agree with TRBD1. Trimming cost V 5 bases and J 7 bases; bases outside gene matches: 11. Germline lookup yields CDR1 MGHDK and CDR2 SYGVNS. This CDR3 comprises 16 residues. Here the CDR3 reads CASSPKGGQGNNEQFF. DNA for the CDR3: TGTGCCAGCAGTCCCAAGGGGGGACAGGGGAATAATGAGCAGTTCTTC.

The V call is TRBV5-1, the J call TRBJ1-4; no reliable D call. Between the trimmed V and J ends, which lost 4 bases and 5 bases, there was a span of 9 bases. CDR3 size: 13 residues. CDR1 is SGHRS, CDR2 YFSETQ, per germline. CDR3 nucleotide sequence: TGCGCCAGCAGCCCCGCACAAAATGAAAAACTGTTTTTT. This sequence encodes CASSPAQNEKLFF.

The chain has TRBV5-8 and TRBJ2-3, with 9 bases fitting TRBD1. CDR1 is SGHTS, CDR2 YDEGEE, per germline. The CDR3 is made up of 15 amino acids. V trimming: 6 bases; J trimming: 2 bases; junction bases outside the gene matches: 7. CDR3 sequence: CASTWGQGFTDTQYF. DNA for the CDR3: TGTGCCAGCACTTGGGGACAGGGCTTCACAGATACGCAGTATTTT.

This chain connects TRBV6-8 to TRBJ2-5; 11 bases are a match to TRBD2. V shed 0 bases, J shed 3 bases, and the junction held 6 bases outside the gene matches. The CDR3 length is 17 residues. Germline CDR1 and CDR2: MNHGY and SAAAGT. The CDR3 is CASSYSSGSGGEETQYF. The CDR3 nucleotides are TGTGCCAGCAGTTACTCGTCGGGTAGCGGGGGGGAAGAGACCCAGTACTTC.

The chain links TRBV4-2 to TRBJ1-1; 10 bases map to TRBD1. The CDR3 is 13 residues long. Trimming at V came to 4 bases and at J to 7 bases, leaving 3 bases not matched to a gene. Per germline, CDR1 LGHNA and CDR2 YNFKEQ. The CDR3 loop reads CASSRDRGLEAFF. The DNA of the CDR3 is TGTGCCAGCAGCCGGGACAGGGGCCTTGAAGCTTTCTTT.

This clone appeared a few times. The V gene is TRBV24-1, the J gene TRBJ1-4; 9 nucleotides match TRBD1. The germline V gene encodes CDR1 KGHDR and CDR2 SFDVKD. V lost 2 bases to trimming and J lost 5 bases; unmatched junction nucleotides: 5. The CDR3 contains 16 residues. This CDR3 reads CATSDSAGQGNEKLFF. The DNA for the CDR3 is TGTGCCACCAGTGATTCGGCGGGACAGGGCAATGAAAAACTGTTTTTT.

CDR3 bases: TGTGCCAGCACACCCTACGGGGGGCCTGCAGATACGCAGTATTTT. Translation gives CASTPYGGPADTQYF. V and J are TRBV6-5 and TRBJ2-3; weak D call: TRBD2 (7 bases). The CDR3 spans 15 residues. Trimming cost V 7 bases and J 4 bases, with 18 bases left between them. The germline V gene encodes CDR1 MNHEY and CDR2 SVGAGI.

This chain joins TRBV7-9 and TRBJ1-1; 10 bases map to TRBD1. Looked up from germline, CDR1 is SEHNR and CDR2 is FQNEAQ (reference sequence). J gave up 5 bases and V 1 base, and 7 bases lay outside the gene matches. The CDR3 has 16 amino acids. In DNA, the CDR3 is TGTGCCAGCAGCTTAGGCCGACAGGGGGCAGGGACTGAAGCTTTCTTT. The encoded protein is CASSLGRQGAGTEAFF.

The rearrangement links TRBV6-2 or TRBV6-3 to TRBJ2-1; 9 bases fit TRBD2. Germline V CDR1 and CDR2: MNHEY, SVGEGT. The CDR3 extends over 14 amino acids. J gave up 6 bases and V 4 bases, and 4 bases lay outside the gene matches. The CDR3 DNA is TGTGCCAGCAGTTGGGCGGGGGGGACCAATGAGCAGTTCTTC. It encodes CASSWAGGTNEQFF.

V gene TRBV12-3 or TRBV12-4 combines with J gene TRBJ1-1, with D unclear. This CDR3 has 12 residues. V lost 3 bases to trimming and J lost 4 bases, with 6 bases between them. The CDR3 nucleotides are TGTGCCAGCAGTTTGTCGGGCACTGAAGCTTTCTTT. It encodes CASSLSGTEAFF.

The CDR3: CASSLEHRDSQPQHF. CDR3 DNA: TGTGCCAGCAGCTTAGAGCACAGGGATAGTCAGCCCCAGCATTTT. The chain carries TRBV7-2 and TRBJ1-5; D might be TRBD1 (6 bases). The CDR3 spans 15 residues. Between the trimmed V and J ends, which lost 1 base and 6 bases, there was a span of 13 bases. The germline V gene has CDR1 SGHTA and CDR2 FQGNSA.

V and J are TRBV19 and TRBJ1-1, with D perhaps TRBD1 (6 bases). V was pared by 7 bases and J by 0 bases, with 12 bases between. Germline-derived CDR1 and CDR2 are LNHDA and SQIVND (reference sequence). This CDR3 comprises 14 residues. For the CDR3, the DNA is TGTGCCAGTAATCAGGGGCCTTTGAACACTGAAGCTTTCTTT. Translated: CASNQGPLNTEAFF. The whole variable domain, remainder taken from reference TRBV19 and TRBJ1-1, is DGGITQSPKYLFRKEGQNVTLSCEQNLNHDAMYWYRQDPGQGLRLIYYSQIVNDFQKGDIAEGYSVSREKKESFPLTVTSAQKNPTAFYLCASNQGPLNTEAFFGQGTRLTVV.

The chain combines TRBV19 with TRBJ2-7; unclear D gene. The CDR3 is 14 residues long. The V gene lost 4 bases and the J gene lost 2 bases, with 12 bases spanning the gap. Germline CDR1 and CDR2: LNHDA and SQIVND (reference sequence). CDR3 nucleotides: TGTGCCAGTAGTACCGGGTTTTCCCCCTACGAGCAGTACTTC. Protein product: CASSTGFSPYEQYF.

This clone has just one count. The chain couples TRBV5-4 to TRBJ1-1; the match to TRBD1 covers 12 bases. With 0 bases clipped from V and 1 base from J, the junction kept 10 bases outside the gene matches. CDR3 length equals 19 residues. Germline values: CDR1 SGHNT, CDR2 YYREEE (reference sequence). CDR3 sequence: CASSLDFRDRGPSNTEAFF. CDR3 nucleotides: TGTGCCAGCAGCTTGGACTTCCGGGACAGGGGGCCCTCGAACACTGAAGCTTTCTTT.

The J gene is TRBJ2-5, the V gene TRBV4-1, with 8 bases lining up with TRBD1. The CDR3 consists of 16 residues. The J segment lost 5 bases and the V segment lost 1 base, leaving 9 bases of the junction unmatched. The V gene's germline CDR1 is MGHRA and CDR2 YSYEKL. The CDR3 is CASSQALPTGVETQYF. Written as DNA, the CDR3 is TGCGCCAGCAGCCAAGCCTTACCGACAGGGGTCGAGACCCAGTACTTC.